This TCR beta chain was captured by sequencing in a study of T cells in Graves' hyperthyroidism and ophthalmopathy. Turning to the study itself: Peripheral blood was collected at initial diagnosis, before any treatment.

Study-level results: Most thyroid clonotypes expanded above 0.001 were also detected in blood.

A Clinical Activity Score of at least 3, a NOSPECS grade of at least 4 and a duration under 3 months were recorded in the ophthalmopathy patients. Exclusion of a patient resulted from uncontrolled infection, other autoimmune disease, pregnancy or lactation. Authors of the study amplified TCR beta CDR3 regions from RNA transcripts. HTBI primers were the set used in a first-round RT-PCR of the TCR CDR3. TCRdb itself ran the multiplex PCR reads through MiXCR, one entry per CDR3 protein. The sample has about 640,000 distinct CDR3 sequences; around 20% are singletons. This clonotype was counted at least ten times. Its antigen remains unidentified. V dropped 6 bases and J dropped 2 bases, with 14 bases sitting between them. The CDR3 totals 15 residues.

The source of this sequence is a man aged 25-45 years with Graves' ophthalmopathy. Input material: blood. This rearrangement joins TRBV12-3 or TRBV12-4 to TRBJ2-1, with D maybe TRBD2 (5 bases). CDR3 nucleotides: TGTGCCAGCAGCCCGTCGGGATTCACCTACAATGAGCAGTTCTTC. This codes for CASSPSGFTYNEQFF.